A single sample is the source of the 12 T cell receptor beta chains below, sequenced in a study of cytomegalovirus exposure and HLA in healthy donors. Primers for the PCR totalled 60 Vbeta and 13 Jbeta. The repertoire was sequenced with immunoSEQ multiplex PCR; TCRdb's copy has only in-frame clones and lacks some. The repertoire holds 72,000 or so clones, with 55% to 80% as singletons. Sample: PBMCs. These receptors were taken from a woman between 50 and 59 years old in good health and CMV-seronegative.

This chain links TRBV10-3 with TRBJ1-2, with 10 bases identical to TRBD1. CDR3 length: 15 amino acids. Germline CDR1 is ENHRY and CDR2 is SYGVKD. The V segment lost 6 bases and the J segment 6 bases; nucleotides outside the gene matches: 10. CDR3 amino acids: CAIRPAGTGDHGYTF. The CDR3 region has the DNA TGTGCCATCAGGCCCGCGGGGACAGGGGACCATGGCTACACCTTC.

The DNA for the CDR3 is TGTGCCAGCAGCGCCGGGACAGGGCGTCCAGATACGCAGTATTTT. Protein sequence: CASSAGTGRPDTQYF. The rearrangement joins TRBV9 to TRBJ2-3; 9 positions match TRBD1. The J segment lost 4 bases and the V segment lost 3 bases, leaving 6 bases of the junction unmatched. This CDR3 region has 15 residues. In germline, CDR1 is SGDLS, CDR2 YYNGEE.

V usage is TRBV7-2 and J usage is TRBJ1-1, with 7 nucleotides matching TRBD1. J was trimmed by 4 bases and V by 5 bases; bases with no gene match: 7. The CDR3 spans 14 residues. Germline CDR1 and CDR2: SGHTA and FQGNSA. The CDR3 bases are TGTGCCAGCAGCCCCAGACAGGGTTTCACTGAAGCTTTCTTT. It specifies CASSPRQGFTEAFF.

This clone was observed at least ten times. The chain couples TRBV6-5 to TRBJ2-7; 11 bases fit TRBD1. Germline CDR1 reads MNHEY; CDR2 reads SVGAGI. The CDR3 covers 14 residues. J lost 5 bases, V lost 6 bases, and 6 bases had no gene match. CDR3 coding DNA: TGTGCCAGCAGCCTCCGGGACAGGGGGGACGAGCAGTACTTC. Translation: CASSLRDRGDEQYF.

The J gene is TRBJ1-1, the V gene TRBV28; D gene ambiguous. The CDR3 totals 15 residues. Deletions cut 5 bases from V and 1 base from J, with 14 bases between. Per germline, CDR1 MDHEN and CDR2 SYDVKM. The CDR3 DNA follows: TGTGCCAGCAGTATGGGTGGGCAGGCGAACACTGAAGCTTTCTTT. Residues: CASSMGGQANTEAFF.

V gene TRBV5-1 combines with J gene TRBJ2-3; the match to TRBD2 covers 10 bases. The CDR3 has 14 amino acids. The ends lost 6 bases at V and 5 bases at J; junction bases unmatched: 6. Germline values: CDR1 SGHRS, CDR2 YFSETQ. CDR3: CASKASGGKDTQYF. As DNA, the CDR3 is TGCGCCAGCAAGGCTAGCGGGGGAAAAGATACGCAGTATTTT.

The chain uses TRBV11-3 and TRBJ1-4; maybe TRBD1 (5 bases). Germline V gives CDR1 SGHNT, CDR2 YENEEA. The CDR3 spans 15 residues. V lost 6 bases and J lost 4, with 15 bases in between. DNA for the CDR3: TGTGCCAGCAGTCGGTATGGGGGGGATAATGAAAAACTGTTTTTT. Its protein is CASSRYGGDNEKLFF.

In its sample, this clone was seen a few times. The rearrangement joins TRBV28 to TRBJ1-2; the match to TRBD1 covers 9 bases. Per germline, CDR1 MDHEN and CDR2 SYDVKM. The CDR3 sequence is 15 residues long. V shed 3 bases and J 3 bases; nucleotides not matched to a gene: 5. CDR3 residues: CASSLGQGGYYGYTF. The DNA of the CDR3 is TGTGCCAGCAGTTTGGGACAGGGAGGCTACTATGGCTACACCTTC.

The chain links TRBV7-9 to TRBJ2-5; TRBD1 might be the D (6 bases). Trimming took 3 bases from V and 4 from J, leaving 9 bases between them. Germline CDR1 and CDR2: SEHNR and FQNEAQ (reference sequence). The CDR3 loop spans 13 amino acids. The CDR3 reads CASSLGQSETQYF. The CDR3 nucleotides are TGTGCCAGCAGCTTGGGACAATCAGAGACCCAGTACTTC.

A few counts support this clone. The CDR3 DNA reads as TGTGCCAGCAGCTTACAGGACAGGAGGAACGAGCAGTACTTC. Its translation is CASSLQDRRNEQYF. The chain couples TRBV7-6 to TRBJ2-7; 7 positions agree with TRBD1. There are 14 residues in the CDR3. Germline values: CDR1 SGHVS, CDR2 FNYEAQ. V was pared by 2 bases and J by 5 bases, with 6 bases of the junction left unmatched.

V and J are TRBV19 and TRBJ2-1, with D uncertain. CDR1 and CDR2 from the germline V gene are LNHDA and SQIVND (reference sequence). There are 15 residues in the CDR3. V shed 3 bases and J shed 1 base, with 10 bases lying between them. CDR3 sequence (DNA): TGTGCCAGTAGTATGTTTCGTATGTCCTACAATGAGCAGTTCTTC. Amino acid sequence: CASSMFRMSYNEQFF.

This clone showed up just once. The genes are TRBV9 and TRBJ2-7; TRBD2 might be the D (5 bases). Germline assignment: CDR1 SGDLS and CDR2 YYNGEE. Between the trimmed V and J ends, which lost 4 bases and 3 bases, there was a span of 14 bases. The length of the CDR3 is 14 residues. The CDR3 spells CASSPHFGDYEQYF. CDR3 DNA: TGTGCCAGCAGCCCCCACTTCGGGGACTACGAGCAGTACTTC.